The clone carrying this TCR beta chain was found once. Other DNA sequences from this sample encode an identical CDR3 as well. Per the original methods: By means of reference gene primer amplification, nucleated cell counts were estimated. Method: immunoSEQ multiplex PCR; TCRdb's copy keeps in-frame clones and lacks some. For V, J and clone size, that table is used; D and trimming come from the DNA. The table has 110,000 or so clones, 82% seen once. The CDR3 loop spans 16 amino acids. CDR1 and CDR2 (germline): SGHTA, FQGNSA. V was shortened by 1 base and J by 1 base, with 14 bases between the two germline ends. These data belong to a study of blood T cell repertoires in COVID-19. Study background: The study drew acute and convalescent COVID-19 samples from the United States, Italy and Spain.

The source of this sequence is a human donor in a cohort sampled during active COVID-19. The rearrangement uses TRBV7-2 and TRBJ2-7; TRBD2 might be the D (6 bases). Sequencing input: peripheral blood. In DNA form, the CDR3 reads TGTGCCAGCAGCTTAGAAGCGGGTCGGACATCCTACGAGCAGTACTTC. Its translation is CASSLEAGRTSYEQYF.